The sequence of this T cell receptor beta chain was determined in a study of blood T cell repertoires in COVID-19. The germline V gene has CDR1 KGHSH and CDR2 LQKENI. The V gene end was trimmed by 5 bases and the J gene end by 5 bases; junction bases not matched to a gene: 10. The CDR3 runs to 16 residues. Study processing details: The assay estimated nucleated cells by amplifying reference gene primers. Libraries were prepared by immunoSEQ multiplex PCR; TCRdb keeps only in-frame clonotypes and omits some of them. D and trimming were read from the DNA, whereas the V and J calls and clone size are those reported in that table. Here the sample spans roughly 150,000 clones, roughly four fifths being singletons.

The source is a woman older than 75 with COVID-19, enrolled during active disease. Sequencing was done on a sample of peripheral blood. V usage is TRBV18 and J usage is TRBJ2-1, with 9 nucleotides matching TRBD2. DNA of the CDR3: TGTGCCAGCTCATCGTTGGGACTAGCAGGCGACAATGAGCAGTTCTTC. It codes for CASSSLGLAGDNEQFF.